The rows below give T cell receptor beta chains drawn from one sample of a study of vaccination effects on CD4 cells after COVID-19. Their cognate antigens are unknown. Assay used: immunoSEQ multiplex PCR; TCRdb lists only in-frame clones, some missing. The sample has some 69,000 clones, around 76% seen once. The sequencing used CD4+ T cells from PBMCs cultured with HCoV-NL63 spike peptides, collected before COVID-19 vaccination. Every receptor here comes from a human donor who received a COVID-19 vaccine. The CDR3 runs from the conserved cysteine through the conserved F or W. The order of the fields is V gene, CDR3 length, D gene, J gene, clone size, CDR3 protein, CDR3 DNA. A D gene is named only where the DNA matches it firmly. Clone size appears in some rows only: once, few, many, or a class for an expanded clone.

TRBV19	12	TRBD1	TRBJ1-2	few	CASRTGRGGYTF	TGTGCCAGTAGGACAGGGCGGGGCGGCTACACCTTC
TRBV5-6	14	.	TRBJ2-4	once	CASSLMRAGNIQYF	TGTGCCAGCAGCTTGATGAGGGCTGGAAACATTCAGTACTTC
TRBV10-2	14	TRBD1	TRBJ1-5	.	CASSEAGGVQPQHF	TGCGCCAGCAGTGAGGCAGGGGGTGTTCAGCCCCAGCATTTT
TRBV4-3	17	.	TRBJ1-3	.	CASSQAPSSGSGNTIYF	TGCGCCAGCAGCCAAGCCCCCTCGTCAGGGTCTGGAAACACCATATATTTT
TRBV18	16	TRBD1	TRBJ1-3	.	CASSPGQPDSGNTIYF	TGTGCCAGCTCACCGGGACAGCCCGACTCTGGAAACACCATATATTTT
TRBV30	14	.	TRBJ1-2	once	CAWTREFSNYGYTF	TGTGCCTGGACCCGGGAGTTCTCTAACTATGGCTACACCTTC
TRBV6-6	13	.	TRBJ1-5	.	CASSYSNGQPQHF	TGTGCCAGCAGTTACTCGAACGGTCAGCCCCAGCATTTT
TRBV19	15	.	TRBJ2-3	.	CASSIAGRGTDTQYF	TGTGCCAGTAGTATAGCAGGCAGGGGTACAGATACGCAGTATTTT
TRBV5-1	15	.	TRBJ1-2	once	CASSLSAGVAYGYTF	TGCGCCAGCAGCTTGTCTGCAGGAGTGGCCTATGGCTACACCTTC
TRBV2	11	.	TRBJ1-2	.	CASKLQGGYTF	TGTGCCAGCAAACTACAGGGTGGCTACACCTTC
TRBV19	14	.	TRBJ1-3	.	CASSIQFEGNTIYF	TGTGCCAGTAGTATTCAATTTGAGGGAAACACCATATATTTT
TRBV19	12	TRBD1	TRBJ1-4	.	CASSQGGEKLFF	TGTGCCAGTAGCCAGGGGGGTGAAAAACTGTTTTTT
TRBV5-1	15	.	TRBJ1-1	.	CASSLQSAAHTEAFF	TGCGCCAGCAGCTTGCAATCCGCGGCTCACACTGAAGCTTTCTTT
TRBV6-1	13	.	TRBJ1-5	.	CAAEVGKGQPQHF	TGTGCCGCCGAGGTGGGGAAGGGTCAGCCCCAGCATTTT
TRBV5-1	13	.	TRBJ2-2	.	CASSMETTGELFF	TGCGCCAGCAGCATGGAGACTACCGGGGAGCTGTTTTTT
TRBV11-2	16	.	TRBJ1-2	.	CASSLASRAANYGYTF	TGTGCCAGCAGCTTAGCATCGAGAGCCGCTAACTATGGCTACACCTTC
TRBV27	12	.	TRBJ1-1	.	CASRERNTEAFF	TGTGCCAGCCGAGAGAGGAACACTGAAGCTTTCTTT
TRBV18	13	.	TRBJ1-5	.	CASWKVGNQPQHF	TGTGCCAGCTGGAAGGTAGGGAATCAGCCCCAGCATTTT
TRBV4-1	20	.	TRBJ1-4	.	CASSHPLSRRESQTNEKLFF	TGCGCCAGCAGCCACCCGTTGAGTCGGAGGGAGTCCCAAACTAATGAAAAACTGTTTTTT
TRBV5-5	14	.	TRBJ1-2	.	CASSLGPGVYGYTF	TGTGCCAGCAGCTTGGGCCCAGGGGTATATGGCTACACCTTC
TRBV7-9	14	.	TRBJ2-1	.	CASSLGTTYNEQFF	TGTGCCAGCAGCTTAGGGACAACGTACAATGAGCAGTTCTTC
TRBV7-9	16	.	TRBJ2-1	.	CASSSKGGALSGEQFF	TGTGCCAGCAGCTCTAAGGGGGGCGCTTTGTCGGGTGAGCAGTTCTTC
TRBV20-1	11	.	TRBJ2-5	.	CSVGGQETQYF	TGCAGTGTCGGGGGCCAAGAGACCCAGTACTTC
TRBV6-6	15	TRBD1	TRBJ1-5	.	CASSYSGQANQPQHF	TGTGCCAGCAGTTACTCGGGACAGGCGAATCAGCCCCAGCATTTT
TRBV19	13	.	TRBJ1-5	.	CAIGWAEKQPQHF	TGTGCCATAGGGTGGGCTGAGAAGCAGCCCCAGCATTTT
TRBV7-3	13	TRBD1	TRBJ2-3	.	CASSADRVATQYF	TGTGCCAGCAGCGCGGACAGGGTGGCTACGCAGTATTTT
TRBV20-1	11	.	TRBJ1-2	.	CSAERSTGYTF	TGCAGTGCCGAGAGGTCGACTGGCTACACCTTC
TRBV2	13	.	TRBJ2-2	.	CASSQANTGELFF	TGTGCCAGCAGTCAGGCGAACACCGGGGAGCTGTTTTTT
TRBV5-4	14	.	TRBJ1-2	.	CASSDGDGIYGYTF	TGTGCCAGCAGCGACGGGGACGGGATATATGGCTACACCTTC